A selection of T cell receptor beta chains follows, all from one sample in a study of T cell repertoires in cytomegalovirus infection. One entry per CDR3 protein, called by TCRdb with MiXCR from the reads. The sample carries some 920,000 distinct CDR3 sequences, roughly 30% recorded once. These receptors are not linked to any known antigen. Here the sequenced sample was cultured CD8+ T cells from PBMCs, taken from culture after CMV antigen stimulation. All receptors come from a human donor in good health (CMV status not recorded). Some clones in this sample may be carry-over from other donors' samples. The CDR3 runs from the conserved cysteine through the conserved F or W. Fields, in order: J gene, V gene, clone size, D gene, CDR3 protein, CDR3 DNA. D genes are given only for firm matches. Size is omitted from some rows. Given values are once, few, many or a class for expanded clones.

j_gene: TRBJ1-2
v_gene: TRBV6-2/TRBV6-3
abundance: few
d_gene: -
CDR3aa: CASSYEGPQDGYTF
CDR3nt: TGTGCCAGCAGTTACGAGGGACCCCAGGATGGCTACACCTTC

j_gene: TRBJ1-1
v_gene: TRBV27
abundance: -
d_gene: -
CDR3aa: CASTGGGSTEAFF
CDR3nt: TGTGCCAGCACCGGTGGAGGGTCGACTGAAGCTTTCTTT

j_gene: TRBJ1-5
v_gene: TRBV4-1
abundance: few
d_gene: -
CDR3aa: CASSQDGVGNQPQHF
CDR3nt: TGCGCCAGCAGCCAAGATGGGGTGGGCAATCAGCCCCAGCATTTT

j_gene: TRBJ1-5
v_gene: TRBV6-1
abundance: -
d_gene: -
CDR3aa: CASSEALRLSNQPQHF
CDR3nt: TGTGCCAGCAGTGAAGCGCTCAGGCTTAGCAATCAGCCCCAGCATTTT

j_gene: TRBJ2-3
v_gene: TRBV12-3/TRBV12-4
abundance: many
d_gene: -
CDR3aa: CASSFAGDTQYF
CDR3nt: TGTGCCAGCAGTTTTGCGGGGGATACGCAGTATTTT

j_gene: TRBJ1-1
v_gene: TRBV19
abundance: -
d_gene: -
CDR3aa: CASSIAGGGLRTEAFF
CDR3nt: TGTGCCAGTAGTATTGCTGGTGGGGGGCTGAGGACTGAAGCTTTCTTT

j_gene: TRBJ2-5
v_gene: TRBV7-9
abundance: few
d_gene: TRBD1
CDR3aa: CASSSRWPRGTGTQYF
CDR3nt: TGTGCCAGCAGCTCTCGATGGCCCAGGGGGACGGGGACCCAGTACTTC

j_gene: TRBJ2-7
v_gene: TRBV6-8
abundance: few
d_gene: TRBD1
CDR3aa: CASSVWDRGSYEQYF
CDR3nt: TGTGCCAGCAGTGTGTGGGACAGGGGATCCTACGAGCAGTACTTC

j_gene: TRBJ2-3
v_gene: TRBV27
abundance: many
d_gene: -
CDR3aa: CASSLSGDTQYF
CDR3nt: TGTGCCAGCAGCTTATCAGGGGATACGCAGTATTTT

j_gene: TRBJ2-5
v_gene: TRBV7-9
abundance: -
d_gene: -
CDR3aa: CASSDSPKTQYF
CDR3nt: TGTGCCAGCAGCGACTCCCCCAAGACCCAGTACTTC

j_gene: TRBJ1-5
v_gene: TRBV12-3/TRBV12-4
abundance: many
d_gene: -
CDR3aa: CASSFWAESYSNQPQHF
CDR3nt: TGTGCCAGCAGTTTCTGGGCAGAATCGTATAGCAATCAGCCCCAGCATTTT

j_gene: TRBJ2-1
v_gene: TRBV23-1
abundance: -
d_gene: -
CDR3aa: CASSQYQGSVYNEQFF
CDR3nt: TGCGCCAGCAGTCAATATCAGGGGAGTGTTTACAATGAGCAGTTCTTC

j_gene: TRBJ1-1
v_gene: TRBV10-3
abundance: few
d_gene: -
CDR3aa: CAISESGREAFF
CDR3nt: TGTGCCATCAGTGAGTCCGGCAGGGAAGCTTTCTTT